This T cell receptor (beta chain) is from a study of OX40 agonist ivuxolimab in advanced cancers. Study information: Averaging 60 years in age, with a range of roughly 20 to 79, the cohort was 82.7% male. Three patients had partial responses: one hepatocellular carcinoma, two cutaneous melanoma.

Sequencing used immunoSEQ multiplex PCR; TCRdb keeps in-frame clones, though not all of them. The sample includes approximately 61,000 clones, 65% to 85% of them seen just once. This TCR came from an adult with an advanced solid tumor such as melanoma, head and neck, liver or kidney cancer. The specimen was CD4+ or CD8+ T cells sorted from blood, collected in a trial of the OX40 agonist ivuxolimab.

The CDR3 DNA reads TGCGCCAGCAGTGACCCGGGACAAGAAGGCTACACCTTC. Translated, it gives CASSDPGQEGYTF. V and J are TRBV10-1 and TRBJ1-2; tentative D call: TRBD1 (6 bases). V lost 3 bases to trimming and J lost 8 bases, with 13 bases between them. Germline V gene sequence: CDR1 WNHNN, CDR2 SYGVQD (reference sequence). The CDR3 is 13 residues long.